Below are 20 T cell receptor beta chains sequenced from a single sample in a study of T cell repertoires in cytomegalovirus infection. Via MiXCR, TCRdb re-called the reads, giving one row per CDR3 protein. The sample has about 230,000 distinct CDR3 sequences, roughly 23% seen once. Sequencing was performed on CD8+ T cells from PBMCs. Source of these receptors: a human donor in good health (CMV status not recorded). Some clones in this sample may be carry-over from other donors' samples.

Note on this clonotype: A much more abundant neighbour one base away suggests this may be a read error. V gene TRBV7-8 combines with J gene TRBJ2-5; D is unclear. The CDR3 contains 12 residues. V was clipped by 6 bases and J by 5 bases, with 10 bases between them. In germline, CDR1 is SGHVS, CDR2 FQNEAQ. CDR3 in DNA: TGTGCCAGCAGATTACCCCTGGAGACCCAGTACTTC. Its protein product is CASRLPLETQYF.

This clonotype was counted only a few times. The J gene is TRBJ2-7, the V gene TRBV6-5, with 11 bases fitting TRBD1. With V trimmed by 4 bases and J by 7 bases, 6 bases remained unmatched. The CDR3 totals 14 residues. Germline V lookup: CDR1 MNHEY, CDR2 SVGAGI. The CDR3 loop reads CASSFGQGADEQYF. The CDR3 DNA reads TGTGCCAGCAGTTTCGGACAGGGGGCGGATGAGCAGTACTTC.

This clonotype was seen more than once but under ten times. The J gene is TRBJ2-7, the V gene TRBV12-3 or TRBV12-4, with 12 bases identical to TRBD1. The length of the CDR3 is 17 residues. Losses at the gene ends were 0 bases for V and 3 bases for J; bases not matched to a gene: 6. CDR3 sequence: CASSLAGQGARIYEQYF. Here the CDR3 DNA reads TGTGCCAGCAGTTTAGCGGGACAGGGGGCGCGTATCTACGAGCAGTACTTC.

This clonotype has just a few counts. As DNA, the CDR3 is TGTGCCAGCAGTTTGCTTGTTGGGGATACGCAGTATTTT. Protein sequence: CASSLLVGDTQYF. V and J are TRBV12-3 or TRBV12-4 and TRBJ2-3; D gene uncertain. This CDR3 is built from 13 residues. V lost 3 bases and J 6 bases, leaving 10 bases between the germline ends.

This rearrangement joins TRBV20-1 to TRBJ1-1; possible D gene TRBD1, 5 bases. The ends were cut back, 3 bases at V and 3 bases at J, with 14 bases in the middle. CDR1 and CDR2 (germline): DFQATT, SNEGSKA (reference sequence). CDR3 length: 14 residues. The CDR3 nucleotides read TGCAGTGCTAGTTGGCACCTAGGGGACACTGAAGCTTTCTTT. This encodes CSASWHLGDTEAFF.

Here the CDR3 DNA reads TGCGCCAGCAGCTTGTCAGGGAATTGGCTAGATACGCAGTATTTT. Translation gives CASSLSGNWLDTQYF. V is TRBV5-1 and J is TRBJ2-3; TRBD1 is a possible D gene (5 bases). V shed 1 base and J shed 5 bases, with 14 bases lying between them. CDR1 SGHRS and CDR2 YFSETQ come from the germline V gene. The CDR3 runs to 15 residues.

A few counts support this clonotype. This chain connects TRBV11-2 to TRBJ1-1; D uncertain. The V gene lost 7 bases and the J gene lost 3 bases, with 15 bases spanning the gap. This CDR3 has 14 amino acids. Germline V gene sequence: CDR1 SGHAT, CDR2 FQNNGV. The CDR3 is CASNLWQRDTEAFF. The CDR3 DNA reads TGTGCCAGCAACCTCTGGCAGAGGGACACTGAAGCTTTCTTT.

This clonotype turned up a few times. The V call is TRBV6-6, the J call TRBJ1-5; D gene ambiguous. Germline lookup yields CDR1 MNHNY and CDR2 SVGAGI (reference sequence). The CDR3 is made up of 14 amino acids. V was trimmed by 0 bases and J by 1 base, leaving 4 bases between them. The CDR3 DNA reads as TGTGCCAGCAGTTACTCAGGCAGCAATCAGCCCCAGCATTTT. Amino acid sequence: CASSYSGSNQPQHF.

This clonotype turned up a few times. This chain connects TRBV19 to TRBJ2-1; the D call may be TRBD1 or TRBD2 (5 bases each). V dropped 0 bases and J dropped 3 bases, with 9 bases sitting between them. This CDR3 has 15 amino acids. CDR1 and CDR2 from the germline V gene are LNHDA and SQIVND (reference sequence). DNA of the CDR3: TGTGCCAGTAGTATAGATCCTGGGGGCTACAATGAGCAGTTCTTC. As protein: CASSIDPGGYNEQFF.

The chain is built from TRBV30 and TRBJ2-2; D not certain. The CDR3 runs 12 residues. V lost 1 base and J lost 10, with 10 bases in between. From germline, CDR1 is GTSNPN and CDR2 SVGIG (reference sequence). As DNA, the CDR3 is TGTGCCTGGAGTGCCCTGTCGCCGGAGCTGTTTTTT. It yields the protein CAWSALSPELFF.

This clonotype was recorded a few times. V usage is TRBV28 and J usage is TRBJ1-1; D gene ambiguous. The CDR3 spans 12 residues. Trimming removed 3 bases from V and 5 bases from J, with 7 bases in between. Germline CDR1 MDHEN, CDR2 SYDVKM. CDR3 in DNA: TGTGCCAGCAGTTTTGGTTGGACTGAAGCTTTCTTT. It translates to CASSFGWTEAFF.

The rearrangement uses TRBV2 and TRBJ1-6; D gene ambiguous. The V end lost 3 bases, the J end lost 11 bases, and 17 bases lay between the germline ends. From germline, CDR1 is SNHLY and CDR2 FYNNEI. The CDR3 loop spans 15 amino acids. This CDR3 reads CASSDRTPLSTPLHF. The CDR3 nucleotides are TGTGCCAGCAGTGATAGGACGCCATTGTCCACACCCCTCCACTTT. Looking up the rest from reference TRBV2 and TRBJ1-6 gives the full variable domain: EPEVTQTPSHQVTQMGQEVILRCVPISNHLYFYWYRQILGQKVEFLVSFYNNEISEKSEIFDDQFSVERPDGSNFTLKIRSTKLEDSAMYFCASSDRTPLSTPLHFGNGTRLTVT.

This clonotype has only a few counts. This chain uses TRBV20-1 with TRBJ2-7, with 11 bases aligning to TRBD2. Germline V gene data show CDR1 as DFQATT and CDR2 as SNEGSKA (reference sequence). Losses at the gene ends were 6 bases for V and 1 base for J; bases not matched to a gene: 14. The CDR3 runs to 17 residues. In nucleotides, the CDR3 is TGCAGTGCAATGACTAGCGGGGAAGTGATTTTTTCCTACGAGCAGTACTTC. This translates into CSAMTSGEVIFSYEQYF.

This clonotype was seen at least ten times. CDR3 region: CASSGVEPPEETQYF. CDR3 DNA sequence: TGTGCCAGCAGTGGAGTGGAACCGCCAGAGGAGACCCAGTACTTC. V is TRBV2 and J is TRBJ2-5; D is unclear. Germline V gene data show CDR1 as SNHLY and CDR2 as FYNNEI. The CDR3 has 15 amino acids. Trimming stripped 4 bases from V and 5 bases from J, with 17 bases between.

This clonotype was counted ten times or more. The chain is built from TRBV28 and TRBJ1-1; TRBD1 matches at 10 bases. V lost 3 bases and J lost 0; bases outside the gene matches: 7. Germline-derived CDR1 and CDR2 are MDHEN and SYDVKM. CDR3 size: 17 residues. CDR3 DNA: TGTGCCAGCAGTTTTAGGGGACAGGGGCTTTTGAACACTGAAGCTTTCTTT. Translation: CASSFRGQGLLNTEAFF.

In its sample, this clonotype was seen a few times. V usage is TRBV7-9 and J usage is TRBJ2-5; TRBD1 is a possible D gene (6 bases). There are 13 residues in the CDR3. V lost 6 bases, J lost 0 bases, and 8 bases lay in between. CDR1 is SEHNR, CDR2 FQNEAQ, per germline (reference sequence). CDR3 sequence (DNA): TGTGCCAGCAGGAGGGACAACCAAGAGACCCAGTACTTC. Its protein product is CASRRDNQETQYF.

This clonotype was observed many times. This chain joins TRBV7-9 and TRBJ2-7, with D perhaps being TRBD1 or TRBD2 (5 bases each). The V end lost 4 bases, the J end lost 0 bases, and 7 bases lay between the germline ends. The CDR3 spans 13 residues. Germline CDR1 SEHNR, CDR2 FQNEAQ (reference sequence). CDR3 in amino acids: CASSWGSSYEQYF. CDR3 nucleotides: TGTGCCAGCAGCTGGGGGAGCTCCTACGAGCAGTACTTC.

The rearrangement links TRBV4-1 to TRBJ2-7; 9 bases line up with TRBD1. Germline V lookup: CDR1 MGHRA, CDR2 YSYEKL. V lost 3 bases, J lost 2 bases, and 5 bases stayed unmatched. The CDR3 runs 15 residues. The CDR3 loop is CASSHLTGGAYEQYF. For the CDR3, the DNA is TGCGCCAGCAGCCACCTGACAGGGGGGGCCTACGAGCAGTACTTC.

The chain has TRBV4-1 and TRBJ2-1, with D unclear. Germline V lookup: CDR1 MGHRA, CDR2 YSYEKL. The CDR3 contains 15 residues. V lost 7 bases, J lost 4 bases, and 17 bases lay in between. CDR3 sequence (DNA): TGCGCCAGCACCAAAAATGTGGCCCTATACAATGAGCAGTTCTTC. It encodes CASTKNVALYNEQFF.

At least ten counts were recorded for this clonotype. The chain has TRBV7-9 and TRBJ2-1, with 12 bases identical to TRBD2. Looked up from germline, CDR1 is SEHNR and CDR2 is FQNEAQ (reference sequence). This CDR3 has 15 amino acids. J gave up 7 bases and V 5 bases, and 6 bases lay outside the gene matches. The CDR3 DNA follows: TGTGCCAGCAGCAATCGACTAGCGGGGGAAAATGAGCAGTTCTTC. Translated: CASSNRLAGENEQFF.